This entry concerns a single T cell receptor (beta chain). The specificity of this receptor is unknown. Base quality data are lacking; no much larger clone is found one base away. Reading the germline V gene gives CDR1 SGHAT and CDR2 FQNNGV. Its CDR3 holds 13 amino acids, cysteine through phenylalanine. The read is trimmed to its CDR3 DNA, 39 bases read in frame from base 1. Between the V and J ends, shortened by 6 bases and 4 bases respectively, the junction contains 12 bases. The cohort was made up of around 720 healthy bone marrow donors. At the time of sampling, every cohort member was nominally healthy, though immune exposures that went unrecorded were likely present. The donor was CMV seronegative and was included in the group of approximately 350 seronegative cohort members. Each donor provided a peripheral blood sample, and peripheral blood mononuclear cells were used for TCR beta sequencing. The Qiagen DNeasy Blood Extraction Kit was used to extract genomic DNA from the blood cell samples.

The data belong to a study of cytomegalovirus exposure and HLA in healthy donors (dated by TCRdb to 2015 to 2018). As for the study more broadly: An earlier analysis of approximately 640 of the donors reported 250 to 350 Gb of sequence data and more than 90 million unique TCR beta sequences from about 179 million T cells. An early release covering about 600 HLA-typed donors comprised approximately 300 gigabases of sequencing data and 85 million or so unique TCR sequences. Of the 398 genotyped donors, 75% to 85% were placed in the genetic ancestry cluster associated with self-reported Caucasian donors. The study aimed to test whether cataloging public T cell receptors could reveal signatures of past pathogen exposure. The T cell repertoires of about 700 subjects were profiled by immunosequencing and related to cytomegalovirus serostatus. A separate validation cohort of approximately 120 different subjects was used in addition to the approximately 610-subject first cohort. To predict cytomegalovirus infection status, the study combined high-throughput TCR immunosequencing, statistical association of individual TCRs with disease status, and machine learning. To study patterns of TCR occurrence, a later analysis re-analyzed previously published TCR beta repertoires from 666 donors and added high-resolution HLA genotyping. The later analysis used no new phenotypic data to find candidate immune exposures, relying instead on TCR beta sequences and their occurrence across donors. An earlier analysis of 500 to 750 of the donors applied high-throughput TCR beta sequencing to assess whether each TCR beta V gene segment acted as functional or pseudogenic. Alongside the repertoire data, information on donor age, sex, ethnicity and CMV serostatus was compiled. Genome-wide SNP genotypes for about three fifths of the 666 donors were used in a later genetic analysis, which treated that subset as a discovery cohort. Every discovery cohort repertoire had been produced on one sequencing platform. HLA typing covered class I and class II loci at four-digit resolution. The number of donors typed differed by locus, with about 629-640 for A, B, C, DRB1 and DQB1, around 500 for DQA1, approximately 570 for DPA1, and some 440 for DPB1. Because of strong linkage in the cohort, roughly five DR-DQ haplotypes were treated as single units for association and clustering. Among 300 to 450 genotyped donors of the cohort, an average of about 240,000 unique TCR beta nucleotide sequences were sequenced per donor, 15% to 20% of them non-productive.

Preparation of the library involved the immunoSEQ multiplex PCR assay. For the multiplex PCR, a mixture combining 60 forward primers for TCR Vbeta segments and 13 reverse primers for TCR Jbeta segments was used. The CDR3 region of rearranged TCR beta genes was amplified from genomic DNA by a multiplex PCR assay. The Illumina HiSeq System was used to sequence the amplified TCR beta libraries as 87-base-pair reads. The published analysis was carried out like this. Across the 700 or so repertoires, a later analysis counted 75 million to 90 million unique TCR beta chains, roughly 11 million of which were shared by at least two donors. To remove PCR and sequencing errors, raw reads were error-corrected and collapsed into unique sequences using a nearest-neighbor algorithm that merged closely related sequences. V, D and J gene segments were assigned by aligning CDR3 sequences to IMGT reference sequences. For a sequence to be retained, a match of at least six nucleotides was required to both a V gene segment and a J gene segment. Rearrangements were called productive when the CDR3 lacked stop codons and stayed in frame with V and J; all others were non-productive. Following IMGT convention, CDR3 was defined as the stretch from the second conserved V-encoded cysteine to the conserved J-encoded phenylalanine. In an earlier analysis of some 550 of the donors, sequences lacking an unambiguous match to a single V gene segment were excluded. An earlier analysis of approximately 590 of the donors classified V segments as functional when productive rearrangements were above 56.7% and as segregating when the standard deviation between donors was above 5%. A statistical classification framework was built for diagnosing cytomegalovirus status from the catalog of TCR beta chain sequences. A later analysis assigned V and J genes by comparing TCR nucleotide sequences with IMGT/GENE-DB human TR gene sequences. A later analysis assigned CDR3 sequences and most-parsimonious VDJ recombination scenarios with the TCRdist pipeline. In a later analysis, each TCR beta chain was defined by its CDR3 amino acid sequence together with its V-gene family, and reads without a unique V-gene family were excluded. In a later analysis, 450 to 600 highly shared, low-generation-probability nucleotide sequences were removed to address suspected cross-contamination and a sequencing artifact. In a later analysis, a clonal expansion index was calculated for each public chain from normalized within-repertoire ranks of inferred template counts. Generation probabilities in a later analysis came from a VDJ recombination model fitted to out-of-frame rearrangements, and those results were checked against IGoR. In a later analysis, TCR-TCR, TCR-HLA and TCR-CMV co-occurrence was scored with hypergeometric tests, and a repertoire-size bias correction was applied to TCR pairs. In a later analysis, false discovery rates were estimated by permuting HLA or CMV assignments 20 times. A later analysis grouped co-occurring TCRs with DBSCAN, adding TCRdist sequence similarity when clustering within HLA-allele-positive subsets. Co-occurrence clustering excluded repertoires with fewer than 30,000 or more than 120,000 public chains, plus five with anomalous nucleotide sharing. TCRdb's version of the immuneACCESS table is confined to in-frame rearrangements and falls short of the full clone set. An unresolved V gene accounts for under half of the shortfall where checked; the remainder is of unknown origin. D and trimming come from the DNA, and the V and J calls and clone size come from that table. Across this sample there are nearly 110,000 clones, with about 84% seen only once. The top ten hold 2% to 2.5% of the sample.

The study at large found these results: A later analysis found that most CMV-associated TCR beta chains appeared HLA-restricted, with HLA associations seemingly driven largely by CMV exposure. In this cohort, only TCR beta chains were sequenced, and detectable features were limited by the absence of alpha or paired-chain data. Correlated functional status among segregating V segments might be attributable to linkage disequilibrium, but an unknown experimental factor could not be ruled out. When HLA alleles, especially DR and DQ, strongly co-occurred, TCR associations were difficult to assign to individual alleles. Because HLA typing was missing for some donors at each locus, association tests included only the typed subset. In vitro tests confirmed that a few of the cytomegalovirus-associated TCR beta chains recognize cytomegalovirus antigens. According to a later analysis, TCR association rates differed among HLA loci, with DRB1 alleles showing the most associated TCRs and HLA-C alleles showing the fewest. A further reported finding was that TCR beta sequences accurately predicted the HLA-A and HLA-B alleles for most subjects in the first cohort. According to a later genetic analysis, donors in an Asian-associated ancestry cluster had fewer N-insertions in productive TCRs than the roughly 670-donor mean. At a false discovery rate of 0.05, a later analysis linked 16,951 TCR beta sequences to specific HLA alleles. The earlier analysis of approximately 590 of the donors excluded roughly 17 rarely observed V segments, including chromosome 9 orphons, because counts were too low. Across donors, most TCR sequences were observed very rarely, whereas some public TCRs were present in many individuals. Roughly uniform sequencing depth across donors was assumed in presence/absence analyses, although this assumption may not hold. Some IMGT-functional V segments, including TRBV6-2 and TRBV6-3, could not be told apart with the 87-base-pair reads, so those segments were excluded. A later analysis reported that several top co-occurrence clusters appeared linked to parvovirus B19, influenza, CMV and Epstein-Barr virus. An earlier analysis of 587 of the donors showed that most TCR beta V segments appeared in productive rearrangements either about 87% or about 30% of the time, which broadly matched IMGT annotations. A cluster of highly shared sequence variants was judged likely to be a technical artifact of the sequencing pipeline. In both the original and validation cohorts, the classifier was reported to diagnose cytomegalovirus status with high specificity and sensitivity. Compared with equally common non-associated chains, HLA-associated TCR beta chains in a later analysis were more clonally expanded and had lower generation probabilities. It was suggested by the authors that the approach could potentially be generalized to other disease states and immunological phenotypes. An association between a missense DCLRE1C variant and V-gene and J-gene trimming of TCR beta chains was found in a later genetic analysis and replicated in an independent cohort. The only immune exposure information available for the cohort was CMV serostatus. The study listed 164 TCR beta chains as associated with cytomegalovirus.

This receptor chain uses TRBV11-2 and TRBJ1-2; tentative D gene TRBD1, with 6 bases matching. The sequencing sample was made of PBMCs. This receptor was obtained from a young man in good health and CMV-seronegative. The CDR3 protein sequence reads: CASRSQGPYGYTF. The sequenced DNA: TGTGCCAGCAGATCACAGGGACCCTATGGCTACACCTTC. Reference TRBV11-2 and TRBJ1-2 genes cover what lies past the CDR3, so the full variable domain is EAGVAQSPRYKIIEKRQSVAFWCNPISGHATLYWYQQILGQGPKLLIQFQNNGVVDDSQLPKDRFSAERLKGVDSTLKIQPAKLEDSAVYLCASRSQGPYGYTFGSGTRLTVV.